This T cell receptor (beta chain) was recovered during a study of T cells in Graves' hyperthyroidism and ophthalmopathy. RNA transcripts gave rise to amplified TCR beta CDR3 regions. A set of HTBI primers served as the primers for a first-round RT-PCR of the TCR CDR3. TCRdb processed the multiplex PCR reads anew with MiXCR; each CDR3 protein has one entry. The data hold hundreds of thousands of distinct CDR3 sequences, with 40% to 55% observed a single time. V lost 5 bases, J lost 10 bases, and 14 bases lay in between. Germline V CDR1 and CDR2: SQVTM, ANQGSEA. The length of the CDR3 is 12 residues. Exclusion of a patient resulted from uncontrolled infection, other autoimmune disease, pregnancy or lactation. Diagnostic assessment was based on clinical symptoms, serum thyroxine and TRAb, thyroid ultrasound and orbital computed tomography.

Sequenced input: peripheral blood or thyroid tissue (not recorded which). This rearrangement joins TRBV29-1 to TRBJ1-4, with no clear D. This receptor was obtained from a woman aged 18-30 years with Graves' hyperthyroidism. The CDR3 coding sequence is TGCAGCGTTACAGTGAGCTCTGGAAAACTGTTTTTT. Amino acids: CSVTVSSGKLFF.